This TCR beta chain is drawn from a study of T cell responses to AZD1222 COVID-19 vaccine. Study-level points and caveats: Clonal diversity was possibly underestimated, and white British individuals and females predominated among donors.

Sequenced by immunoSEQ multiplex PCR; TCRdb stores in-frame clones only, minus some. Among some 130,000 clones listed, approximately 80% were seen once. For this clone: Its antigen remains unknown.

From germline, CDR1 is SGHRS and CDR2 YFSETQ. J lost 7 bases, V lost 4 bases, and 8 bases had no gene match. This CDR3 has 15 residues. Sequences were derived from peripheral blood, sampled on day 0 of AZD1222 vaccination. The clonotype originates from an adult in good health. This chain links TRBV5-1 with TRBJ2-2; 9 nucleotides agree with TRBD1. Written as DNA, the CDR3 is TGCGCCAGCAGCCCGGGACAGGGTATGGGCGGGGAGCTGTTTTTT. It encodes CASSPGQGMGGELFF.